This TCR beta chain came from a study of T cells after yellow fever vaccination. Overall study results and limits: Reappearance after the booster was observed for most primary-vaccination clones (roughly 97% CD4, roughly 88% CD8).

One entry per CDR3 protein results from TCRdb running MiXCR on the 5' RACE reads. The sample holds fewer than 450,000 distinct CDR3 sequences, about 4% seen once. The CDR3 spans 14 residues. With regard to this clonotype: As yet, its antigen is unknown.

V is TRBV3-2 and J is TRBJ2-1; no DNA check was done on the table's D call, TRBD1. TRBV3-2 has pseudogene status. The sequences come from PBMCs, collected 5 days after the yellow fever booster vaccination. This clonotype was obtained from a man aged 18 to 30 who received the YFV17D yellow fever vaccine. The CDR3 here is CATFSRGRGNEQFF. The DNA of the CDR3 is TGTGCCACCTTCAGCCGGGGGCGGGGGAATGAGCAGTTCTTC.